This T cell receptor (beta chain) was identified in a study of blood T cell repertoires in COVID-19 (dated by TCRdb to between 2020 and 2021). For the wider study: Collaborator samples came from the United States, Italy and Spain and covered acute and convalescent phases of COVID-19. The material from the prospective study consisted of cDNA or gDNA derived from T cells, B-cell-depleted T cells, or PBMCs. Subjects who had been exposed to COVID-19, were actively infected with it, or had recovered from it provided the deeply sampled blood TCRbeta repertoires that made up the dataset. The repertoires were released in a freely available public database intended as a resource for research on the immune response to SARS-CoV-2. Samples were obtained from the ongoing ImmuneRACE study (first 160 participants) and from 1,000 to 1,500 subjects provided by 6 global collaborators. A de-identified subject ID, COVID-19 status, age in years and sex were almost always included in the sample metadata. Where available, HLA class I and class II types were obtained from metadata supplied by the sample provider rather than from assay-based typing.

Participants in the prospective study were enrolled through a virtual design, were aged about 18 to 100 years, and lived in some 24 United States geographic areas. In the prospective study, cohorts were assigned on the basis of participant-reported clinical history obtained from a screening survey and a study questionnaire. Recovered participants in ImmuneRACE Cohort 3 were defined as having two consecutive negative NP/OP PCR tests, clearance from a healthcare professional, or resolution of symptoms. Each participant in the prospective study had whole blood, serum and a nasopharyngeal or oropharyngeal swab collected by mobile phlebotomists. Additional blood draws and questionnaires over an approximately two-month period could optionally be provided by prospective study participants. Blood samples from the prospective study were shipped frozen or at room temperature prior to DNA extraction. CDR1 and CDR2, looked up from the germline V gene, are SGDLS and YYNGEE. Trimming removed 6 bases from V and 4 bases from J, leaving 16 bases between the germline ends. Reading from cysteine to phenylalanine, the CDR3 counts 14 amino acids. Left in the record is the CDR3 DNA by itself, 42 bases read in frame from the first base.

Broader findings and caveats from the paper: The amount of clinical and demographic metadata varied by source and participant and was provided uncurated.

A remark on this clone: This clone's antigen is unknown. Base quality data are lacking; no much larger clone is found one base away.

TCRbeta CDR3 regions were amplified from genomic DNA by means of the immunoSEQ Assay, a bias-controlled multiplex PCR. The original pipeline was this. The number of nucleated cells in each sample was estimated from the amplification of reference gene primers within the assay. Sequence reads were collapsed and filtered to measure the absolute abundance of every unique TCRbeta CDR3 rearrangement. For each sample, productive Simpson clonality was calculated as the square root of Simpson's diversity index across productive rearrangements. The source is immuneACCESS, and TCRdb retained only in-frame sequences with V and J called. Part of the clones is not carried over; for the studies checked, unresolved V genes explain less than half of this, and the remainder is unexplained. The V and J calls and clone size are taken from that table; D and trimming were inferred from the DNA. Across this sample there are around 230,000 clones, with approximately 82% seen only once. Of the sample, 15% falls within the top ten clones.

The chain is made from TRBV9 and TRBJ1-2, with the D gene not clear enough to name. Sequenced: PBMCs or T cells enriched from blood (not recorded which). This TCR was sampled from a man aged 40-55 years who had recovered from COVID-19. The encoded CDR3 is CASTSAGGSYGYTF. The DNA reads as follows: TGTGCCAGCACCTCCGCGGGAGGGAGCTATGGCTACACCTTC. Here the CDR3 is joined to the reference TRBV9 and TRBJ1-2 genes, and the full variable domain is: DSGVTQTPKHLITATGQRVTLRCSPRSGDLSVYWYQQSLDQGLQFLIQYYNGEERAKGNILERFSAQQFPDLHSELNLSSLELGDSALYFCASTSAGGSYGYTFGSGTRLTVV.